Sequencing of this T cell receptor (beta chain) was carried out in a study of T cells after yellow fever vaccination (dated by TCRdb to between 2017 and 2020). Concerning the study at large: The SMART-Seq v4 Ultra Low Input RNA kit was used to prepare libraries from fractions with low cell numbers. To track T-cell clones before and after primary and booster YFV17D yellow fever vaccination, bulk TCR alpha and beta repertoires were sequenced longitudinally. Two healthy male donors made up the cohort, one aged 18 to 30 years and the other aged 30 to 40 years. Blood was collected at multiple timepoints before and after primary and secondary immunization, and bulk PBMC replicates and cell subsets were isolated.

Reading from cysteine to phenylalanine, the CDR3 counts 15 amino acids. Only the CDR3 region is kept as DNA, spanning 45 bases read in frame from base 1. CDR1 and CDR2, looked up from the germline V gene, are SGHAT and FQNNGV. The junction carries 9 bases between V and J, which are trimmed by 1 base and 1 base respectively. The data were produced on an Illumina NovaSeq 6000. TCR cDNA was synthesized by 5'RACE template switching, which introduced a universal primer site and unique molecular identifiers. Priming for cDNA synthesis came from both the TCR alpha and TCR beta constant segments. Library amplification used two PCR steps, and the second PCR step added sample barcodes and sequencing adapters. Sequencing of libraries was performed on Illumina HiSeq 2500 (2x100 bp) or NovaSeq (2x150 bp). On the study's bioinformatics: MIGEC was used to demultiplex reads and collapse the reads into UMI consensus sequences, and MiXCR was used for V(D)J alignment. Vaccine-responding clonotypes were identified with edgeR using replicate PBMC samples, with FDR below 0.01 and a log2 fold change above 5 up to day 15 being required. CD4 or CD8 identity was assigned to each bulk clonotype according to whether the clonotype was present at higher abundance in the sequenced CD4 repertoire or the sequenced CD8 repertoire. TCRdb applied fastp at Q25 and MiXCR to the public reads, then kept only in-frame beta chains. Each record represents a unique CDR3 protein, reported with the most common genes and DNA among its rows. TCRdb, rather than the study authors, made the V and J calls. Present in this sample are under 200,000 distinct CDR3 sequences, about 11% of which were seen just once. The top ten clones comprise approximately 34% of the sample.

As regards this clonotype: Its recognized antigen is unknown. No much larger clonotype is one base removed from it; base qualities were not supplied.

The treatment or condition label on this specimen signifies: live attenuated yellow fever vaccine strain. PBMCs were isolated from peripheral blood using a standard Ficoll-Paque protocol. Dynabeads CD4 and CD8 positive selection kits were used to isolate CD4 and CD8 T-cell fractions. TriZol was used to extract RNA from bulk PBMCs, CD4 and CD8 fractions, and dextramer-positive and dextramer-negative fractions. Overall results and qualifications from the work: After the booster, most of the clones that had expanded following primary vaccination were detected again (around 95% of CD4 and around 87% of CD8), which suggests that memory was broadly maintained. A small share of clonotypes occurred in both CD4 and CD8 compartments, likely arising from convergent recombination. Computational filtering was required because FACS-sorted repertoires could contain abundant contaminating clonotypes from the bulk population. Because only two donors were included in the study, the extent to which the findings can be generalized is limited. The secondary T-cell response was found to be weaker but faster than the primary response, with a peak reached on day 5 rather than on day 15.

The chain links TRBV11-2 with TRBJ2-3, with an unclear D gene assignment. The TCR originated in a man aged 18-30 years who received the YFV17D yellow fever vaccine. This material consisted of CD8+ T cells sorted from PBMCs, taken 15 days after the yellow fever booster vaccination. The CDR3 amino acid sequence is: CASSLVPYCTDTQYF. The DNA reads TGTGCCAGCAGCTTAGTCCCATATTGCACAGATACGCAGTATTTT. Here the CDR3 is joined to the reference TRBV11-2 and TRBJ2-3 genes, and the full variable domain is: EAGVAQSPRYKIIEKRQSVAFWCNPISGHATLYWYQQILGQGPKLLIQFQNNGVVDDSQLPKDRFSAERLKGVDSTLKIQPAKLEDSAVYLCASSLVPYCTDTQYFGPGTRLTVL.